A single sample is the source of the 8 T cell receptor beta chains below, sequenced in a study of cytotoxic CD8 clonotypes in ibrutinib-treated CLL. Sequencing was performed with immunoSEQ multiplex PCR; in TCRdb, only in-frame clones are kept and a portion is missing. The sample holds roughly 250,000 clones, roughly 70% seen once. The sample in question was PBMCs, obtained after 24 months of ibrutinib treatment. Receptor source: a human donor with chronic lymphocytic leukemia.

This chain connects TRBV28 to TRBJ2-6, with 7 nucleotides matching TRBD1. The CDR3 runs to 17 residues. The V and J ends lost 4 bases and 0 bases, in that order; junction bases with no gene match: 6. Germline V lookup: CDR1 MDHEN, CDR2 SYDVKM. CDR3 nucleotide sequence: TGTGCCAGCAGTTCCGGACAGGCCTACTCTGGGGCCAACGTCCTGACTTTC. Residues: CASSSGQAYSGANVLTF.

The chain carries TRBV7-9 and TRBJ1-5, with D perhaps matching TRBD1 (5 bases). The CDR3 extends over 15 amino acids. Germline V CDR1 and CDR2: SEHNR, FQNEAQ (reference sequence). The ends were cut back, 2 bases at V and 6 bases at J, with 14 bases in the middle. The CDR3 spells CASSLTDSLSQPQHF. The CDR3 coding sequence is TGTGCCAGCAGCTTAACAGACAGCCTAAGTCAGCCCCAGCATTTT.

The J gene is TRBJ1-2, the V gene TRBV30; D is unclear. Trimming shortened V by 2 bases and J by 10 bases, and 14 bases separated the two germline ends. The germline gives CDR1 GTSNPN, CDR2 SVGIG (reference sequence). The CDR3 extends over 12 amino acids. The CDR3 spells CAWSLVQSFYTF. For the CDR3, the DNA is TGTGCCTGGAGTCTTGTACAGAGCTTCTACACCTTC. The full variable domain, its missing parts supplied by reference TRBV30 and TRBJ1-2, is SQTIHQWPATLVQPVGSPLSLECTVEGTSNPNLYWYRQAAGRGLQLLFYSVGIGQISSEVPQNLSASRPQDRQFILSSKKLLLSDSGFYLCAWSLVQSFYTFGSGTRLTVV.

The V call is TRBV11-1, the J call TRBJ1-1; D is perhaps TRBD1 (5 bases). The ends were cut back, 4 bases at V and 0 bases at J, with 12 bases in the middle. This CDR3 is built from 15 residues. Germline V CDR1 and CDR2: SGHAT, FQDESV (reference sequence). Here the CDR3 reads CASSSQGHLNTEAFF. The CDR3 DNA reads TGTGCCAGCAGCTCCCAAGGACACCTGAACACTGAAGCTTTCTTT.

The chain carries TRBV21-1 and TRBJ2-1; TRBD2 reflects the table's D call only, with no check against the DNA. TRBV21-1 is a pseudogene segment. CDR3 size: 16 residues. The CDR3 DNA reads TGTGCCAGCACCCAAAGAGGGCTAGCGGGCGACAATGAGCAGTTCTTC. Protein sequence: CASTQRGLAGDNEQFF.

The chain employs TRBV30 and TRBJ2-7, with D hard to call. With 0 bases removed from V and 0 bases from J, the gap between germline ends came to 3 bases. The CDR3 runs 12 residues. Germline V gene sequence: CDR1 GTSNPN, CDR2 SVGIG (reference sequence). The CDR3 DNA reads as TGTGCCTGGAGTGTACTCTCCTACGAGCAGTACTTC. Translating gives CAWSVLSYEQYF.

The chain combines TRBV10-3 with TRBJ1-5, with D uncertain. CDR3 length: 13 residues. V was shortened by 6 bases and J by 5 bases, with 11 bases between the two germline ends. Germline lookup yields CDR1 ENHRY and CDR2 SYGVKD. The CDR3 coding sequence is TGTGCCATCAGGGGGATGGAGGATCAGCCCCAGCATTTT. Translation: CAIRGMEDQPQHF.

The V and J genes are TRBV28 and TRBJ2-7; TRBD2 agrees at 13 bases. The length of the CDR3 is 15 residues. V was clipped by 6 bases and J by 7 bases; unmatched bases: 9. Germline-derived CDR1 and CDR2 are MDHEN and SYDVKM. In DNA, the CDR3 is TGTGCCAGCAGCTTCGGGACTAGCGGGGCCTGGGAGCAGTACTTC. It is translated as CASSFGTSGAWEQYF. Full variable domain (missing parts from reference TRBV28 and TRBJ2-7): DVKVTQSSRYLVKRTGEKVFLECVQDMDHENMFWYRQDPGLGLRLIYFSYDVKMKEKGDIPEGYSVSREKKERFSLILESASTNQTSMYLCASSFGTSGAWEQYFGPGTRLTVT.